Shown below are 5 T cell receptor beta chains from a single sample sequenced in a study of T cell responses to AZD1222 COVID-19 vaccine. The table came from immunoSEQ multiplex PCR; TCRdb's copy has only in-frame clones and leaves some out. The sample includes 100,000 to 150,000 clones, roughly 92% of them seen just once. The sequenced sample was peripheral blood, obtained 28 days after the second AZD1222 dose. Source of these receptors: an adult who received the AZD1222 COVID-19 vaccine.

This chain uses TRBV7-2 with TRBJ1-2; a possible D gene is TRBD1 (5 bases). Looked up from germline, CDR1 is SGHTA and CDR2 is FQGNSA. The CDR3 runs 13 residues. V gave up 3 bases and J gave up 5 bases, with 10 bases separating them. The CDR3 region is CASSFLGAYGYTF. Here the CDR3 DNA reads TGTGCCAGCAGCTTTTTAGGGGCATATGGCTACACCTTC.

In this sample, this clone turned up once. The CDR3, as DNA: TGTGCCAGCAGCTTTACCCCCCAATACGGCGGCTGGACTGAAGCTTTCTTT. It specifies CASSFTPQYGGWTEAFF. The chain couples TRBV5-4 to TRBJ1-1; D is undetermined. The CDR3 loop spans 17 amino acids. CDR1 SGHNT and CDR2 YYREEE come from the germline V gene (reference sequence). The V end lost 2 bases, the J end lost 5 bases, and 22 bases lay between the germline ends.

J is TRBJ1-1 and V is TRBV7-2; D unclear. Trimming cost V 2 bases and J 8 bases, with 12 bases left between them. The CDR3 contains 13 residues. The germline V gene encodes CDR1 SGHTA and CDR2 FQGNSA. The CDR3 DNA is TGTGCCAGCAGCTTATCCCCACGAGAAGAAGCTTTCTTT. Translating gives CASSLSPREEAFF.

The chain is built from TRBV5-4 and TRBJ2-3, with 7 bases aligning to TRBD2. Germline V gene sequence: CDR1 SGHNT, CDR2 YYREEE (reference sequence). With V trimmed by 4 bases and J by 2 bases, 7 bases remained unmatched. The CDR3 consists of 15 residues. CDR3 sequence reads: CASSQGAGYTDTQYF. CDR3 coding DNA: TGTGCCAGCAGCCAAGGAGCGGGGTACACAGATACGCAGTATTTT.

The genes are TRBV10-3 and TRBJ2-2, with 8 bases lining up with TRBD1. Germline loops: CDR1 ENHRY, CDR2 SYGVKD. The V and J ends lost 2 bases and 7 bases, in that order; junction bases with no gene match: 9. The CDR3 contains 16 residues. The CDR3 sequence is CAISERQTGAGGELFF. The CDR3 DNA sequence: TGTGCCATCAGTGAGCGACAGACAGGGGCGGGCGGGGAGCTGTTTTTT.